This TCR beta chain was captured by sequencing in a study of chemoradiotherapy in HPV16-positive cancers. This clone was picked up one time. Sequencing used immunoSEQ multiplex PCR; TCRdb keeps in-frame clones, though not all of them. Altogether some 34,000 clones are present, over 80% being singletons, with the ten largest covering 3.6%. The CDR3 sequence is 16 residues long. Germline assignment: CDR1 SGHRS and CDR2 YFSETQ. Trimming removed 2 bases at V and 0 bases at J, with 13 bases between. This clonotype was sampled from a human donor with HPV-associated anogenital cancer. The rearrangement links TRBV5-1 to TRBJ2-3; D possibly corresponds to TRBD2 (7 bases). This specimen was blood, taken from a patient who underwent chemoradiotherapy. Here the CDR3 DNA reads TGCGCCAGCAGCTTCACCGGGGGGCGCAGCACAGATACGCAGTATTTT. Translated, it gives CASSFTGGRSTDTQYF.